This section outlines one T cell receptor beta chain sequence together with its context. Antigen unknown. MiXCR, applied by TCRdb to the 5' RACE reads, yields one record per CDR3 protein. The table shows approximately 300,000 distinct CDR3 sequences, with approximately 7% occurring only once. The data stem from a study of T cells after yellow fever vaccination. General study points: Though it reached lower strength, the secondary response hit its peak faster, day 5 versus 15. Overall, a small share of clonotypes was seen in both CD4 and CD8 compartments. The study re-detected most primary-vaccination clones after the booster (96% CD4, around 89% CD8).

Germline V CDR1 and CDR2: LNHDA, SQIVND (reference sequence). The V and J ends lost 6 bases and 0 bases respectively, with 11 bases between them. The CDR3 has 14 amino acids. The receptor was isolated from a man between 18 and 35 years old who received the YFV17D yellow fever vaccine. The chain recombines TRBV19 with TRBJ2-5; no reliable D call. Sequencing used PBMCs, obtained about 41 days after the first yellow fever vaccination. The CDR3 reads CASREEGYQETQYF. CDR3 bases: TGTGCCAGTAGAGAGGAAGGATACCAAGAGACCCAGTACTTC.